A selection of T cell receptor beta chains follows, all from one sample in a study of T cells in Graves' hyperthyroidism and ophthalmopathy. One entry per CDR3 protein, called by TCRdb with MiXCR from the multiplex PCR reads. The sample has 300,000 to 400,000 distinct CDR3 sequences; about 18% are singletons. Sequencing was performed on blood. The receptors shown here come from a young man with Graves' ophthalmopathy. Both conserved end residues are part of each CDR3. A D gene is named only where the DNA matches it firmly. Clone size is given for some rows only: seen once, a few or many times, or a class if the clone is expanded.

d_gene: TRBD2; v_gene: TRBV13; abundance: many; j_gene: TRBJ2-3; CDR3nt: TGTGCCAGCAGCTTAAGCGGGACGCCAGATACGCAGTATTTT; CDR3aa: CASSLSGTPDTQYF
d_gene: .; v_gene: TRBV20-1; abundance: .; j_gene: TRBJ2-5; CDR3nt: TGCAGTGCTGGTCCGGGACCGCCGTACCAAGAGACCCAGTACTTC; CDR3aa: CSAGPGPPYQETQYF
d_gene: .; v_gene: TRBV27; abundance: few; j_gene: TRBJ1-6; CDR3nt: TGTGCCAGCAGTTTAGTAGGGGTCCCATATAATTCACCCCTCCACTTT; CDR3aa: CASSLVGVPYNSPLHF
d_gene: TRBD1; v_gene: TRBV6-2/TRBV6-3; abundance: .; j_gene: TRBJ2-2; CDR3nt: TGTGCCAGCAAGACAGGACAGGAGGCCGGGGAGCTGTCTTTT; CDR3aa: CASKTGQEAGELSF
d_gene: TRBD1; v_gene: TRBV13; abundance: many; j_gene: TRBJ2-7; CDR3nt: TGTGCCAGCAGCTTCGGGACAGGGATGTGGGAGCAGTACTTC; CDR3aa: CASSFGTGMWEQYF
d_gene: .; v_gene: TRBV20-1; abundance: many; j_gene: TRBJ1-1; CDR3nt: TGCAGTGCTAGATTAGTACAGCCGAACACTGAAGCTTTCTTT; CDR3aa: CSARLVQPNTEAFF
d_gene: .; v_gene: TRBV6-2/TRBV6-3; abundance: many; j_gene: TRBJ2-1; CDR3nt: TGTGCCAGCAGCACCGGCATGGGGACCCTATACAATGAGCAGTTCTTC; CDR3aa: CASSTGMGTLYNEQFF
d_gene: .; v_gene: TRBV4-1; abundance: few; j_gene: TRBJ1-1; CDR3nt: TGCGCCAGCAGAAACAACTTGAACACTGAAGCTTTCTTT; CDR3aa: CASRNNLNTEAFF
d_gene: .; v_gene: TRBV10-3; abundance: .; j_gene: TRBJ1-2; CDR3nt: TGTGCCATCAGAGGGACTTTATATGGCTACACCTTC; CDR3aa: CAIRGTLYGYTF
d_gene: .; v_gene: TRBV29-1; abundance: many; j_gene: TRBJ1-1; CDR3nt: TGCAGCGTCGGCCCCGGAGGGACTGAAGCTTTCTTT; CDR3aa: CSVGPGGTEAFF
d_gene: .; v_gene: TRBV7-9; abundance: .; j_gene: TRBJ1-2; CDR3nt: TGTGCCAGCACCTCCATGTCCCCTGACTATGGCTACACCTTC; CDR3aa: CASTSMSPDYGYTF
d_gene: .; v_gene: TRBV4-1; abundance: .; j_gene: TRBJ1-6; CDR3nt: TGCGCCAGCAGCCACCCGGGACCCTCCTATAATTCACCCCTCCACTTT; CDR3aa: CASSHPGPSYNSPLHF
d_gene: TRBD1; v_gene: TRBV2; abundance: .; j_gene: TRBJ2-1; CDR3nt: TGTGCCACCCTCCAGGGGGCAAGGGAGCAGTTCTTC; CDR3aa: CATLQGAREQFF
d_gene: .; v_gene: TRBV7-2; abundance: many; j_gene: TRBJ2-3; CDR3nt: TGTGCCAGCAGCTTAGCAGGGAAACGCACAGATACGCAGTATTTT; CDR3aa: CASSLAGKRTDTQYF
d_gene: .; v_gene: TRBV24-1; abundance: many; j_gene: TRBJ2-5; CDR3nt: TGTGCCACCAGTGATTGGGACAACAGGGAGACCCAGTACTTC; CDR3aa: CATSDWDNRETQYF
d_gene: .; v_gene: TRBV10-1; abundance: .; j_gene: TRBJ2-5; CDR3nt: TGCGCCAGCAGTGGAGGACAGTTACAAGAGACCCAGTACTTC; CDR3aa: CASSGGQLQETQYF
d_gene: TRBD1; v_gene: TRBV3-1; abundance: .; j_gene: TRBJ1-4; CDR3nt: TGTGCCAGCAGCCCCGGATATGGACAGGATGAAAAACTGTTTTTT; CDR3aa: CASSPGYGQDEKLFF
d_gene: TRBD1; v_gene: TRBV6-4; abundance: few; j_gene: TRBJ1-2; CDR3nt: TGTGCCAGCAGCGCCGGGACAGACAATTATGGCTACACCTTC; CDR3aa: CASSAGTDNYGYTF
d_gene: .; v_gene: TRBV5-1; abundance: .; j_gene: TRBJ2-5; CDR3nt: TGCGCCAGCAGCTTGGCGCCGGCGGGGGAGACCCAGTACTTC; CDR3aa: CASSLAPAGETQYF
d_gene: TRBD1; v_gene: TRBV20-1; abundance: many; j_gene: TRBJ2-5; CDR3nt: TGCAGTGCTAGAGCCGGGACAGTGGGACCAGAGACCCAGTACTTC; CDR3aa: CSARAGTVGPETQYF
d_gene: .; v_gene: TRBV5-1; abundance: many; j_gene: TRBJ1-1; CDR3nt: TGCGCCAGCAGCTTGGACCCGGGCGTAGGAACTGAAGCTTTCTTT; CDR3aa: CASSLDPGVGTEAFF
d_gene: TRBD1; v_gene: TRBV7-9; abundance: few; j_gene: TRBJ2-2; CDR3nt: TGTGCCAGCAGCAGCCGAGACAGGGAAAGACCCGGGGAGCTGTTTTTT; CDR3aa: CASSSRDRERPGELFF
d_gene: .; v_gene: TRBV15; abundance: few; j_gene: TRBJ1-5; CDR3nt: TGTGCCACCATGCTGGTACGGAGCAATCAGCCCCAGCATTTT; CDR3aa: CATMLVRSNQPQHF
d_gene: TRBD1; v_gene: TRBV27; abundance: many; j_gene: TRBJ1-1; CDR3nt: TGTGCCAGCAGTCCCCGGACAGGGCGGTCTGAAGCTTTCTTT; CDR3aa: CASSPRTGRSEAFF
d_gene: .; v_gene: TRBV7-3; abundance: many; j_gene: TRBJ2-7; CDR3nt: TGTGCCAGCAGCTTAAATCCGGGGCCGACCTACGAGCAGTACTTC; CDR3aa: CASSLNPGPTYEQYF
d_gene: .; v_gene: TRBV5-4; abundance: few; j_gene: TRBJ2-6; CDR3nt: TGTGCCAGCAGCTTGAGACAGGCTGGGGCCAACGTCCTGACTTTC; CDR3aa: CASSLRQAGANVLTF
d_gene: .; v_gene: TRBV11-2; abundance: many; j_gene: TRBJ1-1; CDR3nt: TGTGCCAGCAGCTTACACGGGACTGAAGCTTTCTTT; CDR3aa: CASSLHGTEAFF
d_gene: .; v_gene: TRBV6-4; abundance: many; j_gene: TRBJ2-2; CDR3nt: TGTGCCAGCAGTGACAGTACAACCGGGGAGCTGTTTTTT; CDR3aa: CASSDSTTGELFF
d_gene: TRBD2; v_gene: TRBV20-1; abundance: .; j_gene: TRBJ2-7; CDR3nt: TGCAGTGCTTCTCCGGGACTAGGGCACGAGCAGTACTTC; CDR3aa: CSASPGLGHEQYF
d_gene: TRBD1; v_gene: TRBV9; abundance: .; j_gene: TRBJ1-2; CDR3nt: TGTGCCAGCACCAGCAGCGTAGATAATACAGGGGATGGCTACACCTTC; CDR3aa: CASTSSVDNTGDGYTF
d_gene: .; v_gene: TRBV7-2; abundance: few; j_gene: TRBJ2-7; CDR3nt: TGTGCCAGCAGCTTGGAACTAGAGGAGGAGCAGTACTTC; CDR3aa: CASSLELEEEQYF
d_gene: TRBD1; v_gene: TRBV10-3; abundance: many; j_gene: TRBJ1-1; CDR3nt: TGTGCCATCAGATGGGACAGGGGCACTGAAGCTTTCTTT; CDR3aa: CAIRWDRGTEAFF
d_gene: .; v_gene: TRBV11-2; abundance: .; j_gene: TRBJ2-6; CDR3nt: TGTGCCAGCAGCTTGGATAGCTCTGGGGCCTACGTCCTGACTTTC; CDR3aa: CASSLDSSGAYVLTF
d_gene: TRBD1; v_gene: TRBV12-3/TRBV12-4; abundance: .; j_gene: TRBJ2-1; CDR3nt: TGTGCCAGCGGGGACAGGGGGCTTTCCTACAATGAGCAGTTCTTC; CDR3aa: CASGDRGLSYNEQFF
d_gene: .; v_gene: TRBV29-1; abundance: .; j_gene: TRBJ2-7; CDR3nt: TGCAGCGCCGGGACTTTCTCCTACGAGCAGTACTTC; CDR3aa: CSAGTFSYEQYF
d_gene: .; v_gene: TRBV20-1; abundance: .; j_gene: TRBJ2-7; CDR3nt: TGCAGTGCCTCGAGGGACGAACAGTACTTC; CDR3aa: CSASRDEQYF
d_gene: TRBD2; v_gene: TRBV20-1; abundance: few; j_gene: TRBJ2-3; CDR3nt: TGCAGTGCTAGAAAGGCGGGGGGATACGCAGATACGCAGTATTTT; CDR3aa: CSARKAGGYADTQYF
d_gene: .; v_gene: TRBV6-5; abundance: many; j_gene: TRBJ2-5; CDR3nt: TGTGCCAGCAGTTACTCGGCAACTAGGGGCGAGACCCAGTACTTC; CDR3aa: CASSYSATRGETQYF
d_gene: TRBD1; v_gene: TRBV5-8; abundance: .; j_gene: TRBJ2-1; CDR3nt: TGTGCCAGCAGCGGAGGACAGGCCGACAATGAGCAGTTCTTC; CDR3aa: CASSGGQADNEQFF
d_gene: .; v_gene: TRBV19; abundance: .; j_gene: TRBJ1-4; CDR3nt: TGTGCCAGTAGTAGGACAGTATCAACTAATGAAAAACTGTTTTTT; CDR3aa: CASSRTVSTNEKLFF
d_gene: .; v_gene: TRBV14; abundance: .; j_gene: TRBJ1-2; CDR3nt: TGTGCCAGCAGCCAAGAAGGGTGGGCTCCCTATGGCTACACCTTC; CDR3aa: CASSQEGWAPYGYTF
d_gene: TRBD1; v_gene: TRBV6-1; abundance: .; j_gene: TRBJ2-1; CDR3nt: TGTGCCAGCACCCACGGTTCGACAGGGATCAATGAGCAGTTCTTC; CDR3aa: CASTHGSTGINEQFF